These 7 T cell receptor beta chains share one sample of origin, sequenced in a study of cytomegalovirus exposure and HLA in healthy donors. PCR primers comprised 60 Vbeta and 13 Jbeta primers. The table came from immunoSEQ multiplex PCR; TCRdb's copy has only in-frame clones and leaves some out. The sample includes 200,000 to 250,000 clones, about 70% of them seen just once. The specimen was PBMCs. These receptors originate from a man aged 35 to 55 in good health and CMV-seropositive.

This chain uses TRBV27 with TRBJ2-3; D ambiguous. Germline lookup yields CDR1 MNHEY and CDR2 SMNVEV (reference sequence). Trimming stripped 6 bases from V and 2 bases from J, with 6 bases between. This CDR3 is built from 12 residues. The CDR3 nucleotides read TGTGCCAGCAGCCCCAACACAGATACGCAGTATTTT. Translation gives CASSPNTDTQYF.

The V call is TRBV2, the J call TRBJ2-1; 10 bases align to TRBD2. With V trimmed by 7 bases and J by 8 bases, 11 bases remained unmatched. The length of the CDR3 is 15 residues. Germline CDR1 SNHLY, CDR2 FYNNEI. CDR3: CASIISGGALDEQFF. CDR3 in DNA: TGTGCCAGCATTATAAGCGGGGGGGCCTTGGATGAGCAGTTCTTC.

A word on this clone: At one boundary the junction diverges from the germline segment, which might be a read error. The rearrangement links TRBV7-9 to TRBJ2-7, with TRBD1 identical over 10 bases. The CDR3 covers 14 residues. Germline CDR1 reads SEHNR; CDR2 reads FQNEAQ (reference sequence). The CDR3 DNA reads TGTTCCAGCAGCTGGGTGACAGGGGGCGGCGAGCAGTACTTC. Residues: CSSSWVTGGGEQYF.

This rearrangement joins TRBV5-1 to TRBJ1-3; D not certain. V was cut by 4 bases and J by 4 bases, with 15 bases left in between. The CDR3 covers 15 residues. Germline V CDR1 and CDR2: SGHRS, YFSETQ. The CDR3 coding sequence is TGCGCCAGCAGCCGGACCGGGGAGCGGGGAAACACCATATATTTT. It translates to CASSRTGERGNTIYF.

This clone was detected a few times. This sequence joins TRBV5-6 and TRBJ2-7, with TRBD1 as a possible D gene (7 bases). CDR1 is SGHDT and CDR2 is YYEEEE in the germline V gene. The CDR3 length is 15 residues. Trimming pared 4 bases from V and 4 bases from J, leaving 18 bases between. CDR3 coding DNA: TGTGCCAGCAGCCGTTGGCCAGGGGGGCGGTACGAGCAGTACTTC. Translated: CASSRWPGGRYEQYF.

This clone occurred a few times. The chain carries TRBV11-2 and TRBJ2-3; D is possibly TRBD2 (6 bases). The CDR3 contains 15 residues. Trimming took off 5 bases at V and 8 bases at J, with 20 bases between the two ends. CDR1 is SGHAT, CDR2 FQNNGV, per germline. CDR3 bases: TGTGCCAGCAGCCTTTCGACTAGGTCCCCGGGTACGCAGTATTTT. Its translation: CASSLSTRSPGTQYF.

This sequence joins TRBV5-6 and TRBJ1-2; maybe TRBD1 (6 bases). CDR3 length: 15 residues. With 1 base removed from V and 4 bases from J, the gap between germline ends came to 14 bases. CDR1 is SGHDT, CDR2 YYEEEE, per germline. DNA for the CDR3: TGTGCCAGCAGCTTGTCCGGGGGGCAAGGCTATGGCTACACCTTC. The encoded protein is CASSLSGGQGYGYTF.